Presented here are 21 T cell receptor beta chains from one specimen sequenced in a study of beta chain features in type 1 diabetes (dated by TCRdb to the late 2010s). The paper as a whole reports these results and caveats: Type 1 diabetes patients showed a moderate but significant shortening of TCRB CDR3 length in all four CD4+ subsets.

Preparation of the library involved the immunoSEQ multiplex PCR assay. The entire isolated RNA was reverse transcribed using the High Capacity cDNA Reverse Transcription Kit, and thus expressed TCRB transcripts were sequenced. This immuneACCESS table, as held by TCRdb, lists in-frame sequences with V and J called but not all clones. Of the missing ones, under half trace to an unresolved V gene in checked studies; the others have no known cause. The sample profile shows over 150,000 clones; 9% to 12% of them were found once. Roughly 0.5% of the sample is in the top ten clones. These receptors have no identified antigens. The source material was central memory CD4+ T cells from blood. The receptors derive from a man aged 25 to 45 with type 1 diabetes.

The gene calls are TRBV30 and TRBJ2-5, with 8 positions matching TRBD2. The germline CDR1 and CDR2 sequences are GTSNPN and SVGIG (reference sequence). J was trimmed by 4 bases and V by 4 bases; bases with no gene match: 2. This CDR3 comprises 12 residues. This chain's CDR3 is CAWNAGGETQYF. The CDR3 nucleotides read TGTGCCTGGAACGCGGGAGGAGAGACCCAGTACTTC.

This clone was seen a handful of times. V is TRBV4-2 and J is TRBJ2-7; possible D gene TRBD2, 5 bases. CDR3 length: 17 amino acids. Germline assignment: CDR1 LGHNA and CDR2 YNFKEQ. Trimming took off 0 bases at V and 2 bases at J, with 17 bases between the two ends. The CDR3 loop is CASSQDGRGGTPYEQYF. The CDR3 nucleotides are TGTGCCAGCAGCCAAGATGGTCGCGGAGGCACTCCCTACGAGCAGTACTTC.

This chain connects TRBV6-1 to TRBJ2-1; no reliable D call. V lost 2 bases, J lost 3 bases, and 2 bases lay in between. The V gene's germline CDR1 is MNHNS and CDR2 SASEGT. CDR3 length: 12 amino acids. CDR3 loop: CASSEHYNEQFF. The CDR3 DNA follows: TGTGCCAGCAGTGAACACTACAATGAGCAGTTCTTC.

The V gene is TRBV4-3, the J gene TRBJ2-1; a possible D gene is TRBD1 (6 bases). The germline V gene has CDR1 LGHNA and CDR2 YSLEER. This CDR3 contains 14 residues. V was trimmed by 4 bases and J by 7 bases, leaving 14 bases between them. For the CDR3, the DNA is TGCGCCAGCAGCCGTCGATTACAGGGAAATGAGCAGTTCTTC. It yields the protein CASSRRLQGNEQFF.

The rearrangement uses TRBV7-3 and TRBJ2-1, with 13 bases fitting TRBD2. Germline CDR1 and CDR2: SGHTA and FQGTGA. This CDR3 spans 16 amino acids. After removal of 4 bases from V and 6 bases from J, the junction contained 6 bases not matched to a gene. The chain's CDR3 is CASSSRTSGSPNEQFF. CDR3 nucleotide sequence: TGTGCCAGCAGCTCTCGGACTAGCGGGAGCCCCAATGAGCAGTTCTTC. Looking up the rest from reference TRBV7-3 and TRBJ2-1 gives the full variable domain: GAGVSQTPSNKVTEKGKYVELRCDPISGHTALYWYRQSLGQGPEFLIYFQGTGAADDSGLPNDRFFAVRPEGSVSTLKIQRTERGDSAVYLCASSSRTSGSPNEQFFGPGTRLTVL.

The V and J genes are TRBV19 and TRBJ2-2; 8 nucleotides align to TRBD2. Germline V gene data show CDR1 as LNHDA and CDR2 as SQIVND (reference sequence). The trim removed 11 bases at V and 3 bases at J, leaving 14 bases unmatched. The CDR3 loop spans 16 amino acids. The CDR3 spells CASGAGVVSYTGELFF. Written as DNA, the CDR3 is TGTGCCTCGGGAGCGGGAGTGGTATCATACACCGGGGAGCTGTTTTTT.

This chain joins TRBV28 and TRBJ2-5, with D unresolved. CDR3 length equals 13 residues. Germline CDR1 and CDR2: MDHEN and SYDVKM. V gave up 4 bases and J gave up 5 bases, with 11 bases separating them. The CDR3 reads CASSSRVRETQYF. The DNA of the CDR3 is TGTGCCAGCAGTTCTAGAGTGAGGGAGACCCAGTACTTC.

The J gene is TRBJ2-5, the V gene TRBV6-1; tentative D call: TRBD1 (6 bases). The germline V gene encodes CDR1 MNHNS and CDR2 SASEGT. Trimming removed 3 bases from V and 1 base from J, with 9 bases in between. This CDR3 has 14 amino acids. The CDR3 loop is CASSDRDIQETQYF. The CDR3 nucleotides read TGTGCCAGCAGTGATCGGGACATCCAAGAGACCCAGTACTTC.

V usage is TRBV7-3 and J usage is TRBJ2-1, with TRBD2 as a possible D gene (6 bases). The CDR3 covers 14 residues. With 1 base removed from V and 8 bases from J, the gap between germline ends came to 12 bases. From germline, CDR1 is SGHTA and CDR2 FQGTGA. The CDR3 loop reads CASSLNGQRDEQFF. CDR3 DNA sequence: TGTGCCAGCAGCTTAAATGGCCAGCGGGATGAGCAGTTCTTC. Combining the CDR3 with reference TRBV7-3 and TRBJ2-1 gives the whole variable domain GAGVSQTPSNKVTEKGKYVELRCDPISGHTALYWYRQSLGQGPEFLIYFQGTGAADDSGLPNDRFFAVRPEGSVSTLKIQRTERGDSAVYLCASSLNGQRDEQFFGPGTRLTVL.

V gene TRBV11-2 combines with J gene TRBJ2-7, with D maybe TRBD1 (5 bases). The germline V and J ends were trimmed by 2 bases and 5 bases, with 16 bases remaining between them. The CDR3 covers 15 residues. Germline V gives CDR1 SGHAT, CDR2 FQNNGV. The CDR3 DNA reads TGTGCCAGCAGCTTACGCGTACAGGCTCAAAACGAGCAGTACTTC. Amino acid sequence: CASSLRVQAQNEQYF.

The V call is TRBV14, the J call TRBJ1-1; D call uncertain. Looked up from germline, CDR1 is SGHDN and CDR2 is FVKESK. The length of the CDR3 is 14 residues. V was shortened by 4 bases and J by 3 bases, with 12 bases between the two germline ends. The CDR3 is CASSLDTHYTEAFF. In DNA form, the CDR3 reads TGTGCCAGCAGCCTCGACACTCACTACACTGAAGCTTTCTTT.

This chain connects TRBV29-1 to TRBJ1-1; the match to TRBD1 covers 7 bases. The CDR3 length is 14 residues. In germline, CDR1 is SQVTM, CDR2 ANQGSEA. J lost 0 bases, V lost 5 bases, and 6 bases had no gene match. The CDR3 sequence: CSVRGGGLNTEAFF. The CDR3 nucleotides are TGCAGCGTTAGAGGGGGCGGCCTGAACACTGAAGCTTTCTTT. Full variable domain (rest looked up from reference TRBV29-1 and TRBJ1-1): SAVISQKPSRDICQRGTSLTIQCQVDSQVTMMFWYRQQPGQSLTLIATANQGSEATYESGFVIDKFPISRPNLTFSTLTVSNMSPEDSSIYLCSVRGGGLNTEAFFGQGTRLTVV.

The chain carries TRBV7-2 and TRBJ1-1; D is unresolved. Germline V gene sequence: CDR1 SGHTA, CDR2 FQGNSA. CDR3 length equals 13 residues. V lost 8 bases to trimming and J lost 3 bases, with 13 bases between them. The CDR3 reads CASGVDPHTEAFF. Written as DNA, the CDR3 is TGTGCCAGCGGTGTAGATCCCCACACTGAAGCTTTCTTT.

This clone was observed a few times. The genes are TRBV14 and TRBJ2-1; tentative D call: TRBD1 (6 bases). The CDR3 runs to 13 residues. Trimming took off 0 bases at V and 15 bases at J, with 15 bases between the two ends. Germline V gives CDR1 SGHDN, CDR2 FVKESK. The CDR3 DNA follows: TGTGCCAGCAGCCAAGATAGGGGGTTGAGGCGGTTCTTC. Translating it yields CASSQDRGLRRFF.

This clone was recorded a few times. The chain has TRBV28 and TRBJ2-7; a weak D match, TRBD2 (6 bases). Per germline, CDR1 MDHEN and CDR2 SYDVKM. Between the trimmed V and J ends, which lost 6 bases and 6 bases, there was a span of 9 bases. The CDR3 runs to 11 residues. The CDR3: CASSEEGEQYF. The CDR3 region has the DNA TGTGCCAGCAGCGAGGAGGGCGAGCAGTACTTC.

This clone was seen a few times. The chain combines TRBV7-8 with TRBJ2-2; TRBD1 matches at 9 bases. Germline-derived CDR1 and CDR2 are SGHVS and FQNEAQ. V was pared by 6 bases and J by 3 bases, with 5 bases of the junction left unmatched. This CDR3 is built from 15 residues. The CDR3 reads CASSPGQGYTGELFF. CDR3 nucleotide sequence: TGTGCCAGCAGTCCGGGACAGGGATACACCGGGGAGCTGTTTTTT.

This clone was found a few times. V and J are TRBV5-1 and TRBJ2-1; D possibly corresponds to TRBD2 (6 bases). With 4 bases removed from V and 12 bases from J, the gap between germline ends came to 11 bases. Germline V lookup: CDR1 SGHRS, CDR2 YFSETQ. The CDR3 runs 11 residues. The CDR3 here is CASSVRGGQFF. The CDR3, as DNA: TGCGCCAGCAGCGTGAGGGGAGGGCAGTTCTTC. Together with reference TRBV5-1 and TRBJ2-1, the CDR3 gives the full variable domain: KAGVTQTPRYLIKTRGQQVTLSCSPISGHRSVSWYQQTPGQGLQFLFEYFSETQRNKGNFPGRFSGRQFSNSRSEMNVSTLELGDSALYLCASSVRGGQFFGPGTRLTVL.

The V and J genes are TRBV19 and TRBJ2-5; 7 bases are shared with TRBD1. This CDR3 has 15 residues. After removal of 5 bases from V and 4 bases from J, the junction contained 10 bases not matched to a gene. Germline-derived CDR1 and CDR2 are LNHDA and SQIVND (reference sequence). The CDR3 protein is CASSREQGKGETQYF. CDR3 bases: TGTGCCAGTAGTCGAGAACAGGGGAAGGGAGAGACCCAGTACTTC.

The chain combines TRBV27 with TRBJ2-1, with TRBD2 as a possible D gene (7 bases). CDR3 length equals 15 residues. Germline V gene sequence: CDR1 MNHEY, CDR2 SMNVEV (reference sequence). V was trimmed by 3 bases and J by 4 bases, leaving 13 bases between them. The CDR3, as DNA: TGTGCCAGCAGTTTTGAGGGAGGGGGATACAATGAGCAGTTCTTC. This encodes CASSFEGGGYNEQFF.

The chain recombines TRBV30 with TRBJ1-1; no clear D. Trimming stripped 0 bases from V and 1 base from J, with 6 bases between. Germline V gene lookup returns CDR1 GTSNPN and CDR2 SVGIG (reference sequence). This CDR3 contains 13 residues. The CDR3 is CAWSVQSNTEAFF. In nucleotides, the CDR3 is TGTGCCTGGAGTGTACAGTCGAACACTGAAGCTTTCTTT.

The DNA for the CDR3 is TGTGCCAGCAGCTTAGATGCCCCCCCGGGATTCCACGAGCAGTACTTC. This gives the protein CASSLDAPPGFHEQYF. The V call is TRBV7-6, the J call TRBJ2-7, with D tentatively TRBD2 (5 bases). The CDR3 loop spans 16 amino acids. V lost 1 base to trimming and J lost 5 bases, with 18 bases between them. CDR1 is SGHVS, CDR2 FNYEAQ, per germline.